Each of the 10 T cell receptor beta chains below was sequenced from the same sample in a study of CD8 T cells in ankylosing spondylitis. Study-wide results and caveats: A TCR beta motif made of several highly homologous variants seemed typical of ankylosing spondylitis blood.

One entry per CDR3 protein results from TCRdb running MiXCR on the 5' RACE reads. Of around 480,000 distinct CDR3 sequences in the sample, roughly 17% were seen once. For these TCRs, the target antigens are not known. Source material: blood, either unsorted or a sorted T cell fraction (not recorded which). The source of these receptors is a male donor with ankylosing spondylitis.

CDR3 sequence (DNA): TGCAGTGCTAGAACGCCGGGACAGGGGGCGCAGAGGGAGCTGTTTTTT. This encodes CSARTPGQGAQRELFF. V usage is TRBV20-1 and J usage is TRBJ2-2; TRBD1 aligns across 12 bases. There are 16 residues in the CDR3. Looked up from germline, CDR1 is DFQATT and CDR2 is SNEGSKA (reference sequence). J was trimmed by 9 bases and V by 2 bases; bases with no gene match: 10.

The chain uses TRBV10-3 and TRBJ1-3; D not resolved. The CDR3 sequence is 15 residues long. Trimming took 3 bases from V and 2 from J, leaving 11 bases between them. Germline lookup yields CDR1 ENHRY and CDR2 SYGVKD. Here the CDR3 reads CAISDRLATGNTIYF. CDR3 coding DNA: TGTGCCATCAGTGACAGGCTCGCAACTGGAAACACCATATATTTT.

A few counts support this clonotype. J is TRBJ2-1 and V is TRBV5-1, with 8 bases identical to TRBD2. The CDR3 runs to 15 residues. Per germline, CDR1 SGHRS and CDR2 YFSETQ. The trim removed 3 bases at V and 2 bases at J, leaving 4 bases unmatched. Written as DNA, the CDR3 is TGCGCCAGCAGCTCGGGGGGGGCACCCTACAATGAGCAGTTCTTC. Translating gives CASSSGGAPYNEQFF.

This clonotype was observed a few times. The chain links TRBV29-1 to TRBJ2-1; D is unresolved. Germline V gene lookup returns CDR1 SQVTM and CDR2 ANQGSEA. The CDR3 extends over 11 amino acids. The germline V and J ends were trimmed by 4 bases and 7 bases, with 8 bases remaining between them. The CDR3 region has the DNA TGCAGCGTTGGTGAGATTAATGAGCAGTTCTTC. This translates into CSVGEINEQFF.

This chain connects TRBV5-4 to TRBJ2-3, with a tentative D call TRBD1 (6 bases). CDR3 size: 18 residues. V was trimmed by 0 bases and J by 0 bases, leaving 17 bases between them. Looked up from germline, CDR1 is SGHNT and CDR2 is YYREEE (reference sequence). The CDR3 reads CASSLGLNRERSTDTQYF. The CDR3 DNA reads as TGTGCCAGCAGCTTGGGGCTCAACAGGGAAAGGAGCACAGATACGCAGTATTTT.

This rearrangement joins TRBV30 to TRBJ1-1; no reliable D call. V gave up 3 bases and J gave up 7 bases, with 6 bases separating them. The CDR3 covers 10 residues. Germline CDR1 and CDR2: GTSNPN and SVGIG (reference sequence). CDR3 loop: CAWRDGEAFF. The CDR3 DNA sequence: TGTGCCTGGAGGGACGGTGAAGCTTTCTTT.

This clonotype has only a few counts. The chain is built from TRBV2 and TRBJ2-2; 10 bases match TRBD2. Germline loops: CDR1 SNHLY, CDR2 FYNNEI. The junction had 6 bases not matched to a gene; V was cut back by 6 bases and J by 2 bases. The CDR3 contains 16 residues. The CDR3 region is CASRELAGANTGELFF. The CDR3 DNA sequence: TGTGCCAGCAGGGAGCTAGCGGGGGCAAACACCGGGGAGCTGTTTTTT.

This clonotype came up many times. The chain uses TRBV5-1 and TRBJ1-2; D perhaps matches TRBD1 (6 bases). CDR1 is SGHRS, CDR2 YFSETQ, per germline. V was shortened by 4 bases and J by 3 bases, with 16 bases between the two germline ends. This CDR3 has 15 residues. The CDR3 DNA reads TGCGCCAGCAGCGCATCAGGGGAGCGGGACTATGGCTACACCTTC. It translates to CASSASGERDYGYTF.

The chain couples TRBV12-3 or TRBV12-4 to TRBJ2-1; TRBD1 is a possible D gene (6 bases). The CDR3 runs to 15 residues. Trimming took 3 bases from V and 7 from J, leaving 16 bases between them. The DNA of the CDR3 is TGTGCCAGCAGTTTCGGGCAGGGGATTAGGAATGAGCAGTTCTTC. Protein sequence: CASSFGQGIRNEQFF.

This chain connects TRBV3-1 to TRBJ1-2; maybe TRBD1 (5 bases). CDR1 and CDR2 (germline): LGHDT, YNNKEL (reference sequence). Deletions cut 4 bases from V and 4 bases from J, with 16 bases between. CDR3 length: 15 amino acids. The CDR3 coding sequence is TGTGCCAGCAGCCTACAGGAACTACCTTCCTATGGCTACACCTTC. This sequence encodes CASSLQELPSYGYTF.